This T cell receptor beta chain was identified in a study of vaccination and CD4 T cells after COVID-19. Study-wide background: The makeup of the convalescents was six males and four females, two of them Hispanic. Study-level findings and limits: In convalescent patients, 304 of 307 vaccine-specific clones were mono-reactive for SARS-CoV-2 spike.

After removal of 3 bases from V and 7 bases from J, the junction contained 5 bases not matched to a gene. There are 13 residues in the CDR3. Germline lookup yields CDR1 LNHDA and CDR2 SQIVND (reference sequence). Cultured CD4+ T cell DNA was sequenced using the Oncomine TCR Beta short-read assay. MiXCR, run by TCRdb on the PCR reads, gives a single entry per CDR3 protein. The sample holds 15,000 to 20,000 distinct CDR3 sequences, 65% to 80% seen once. As for this clonotype: Its target is unknown.

This sample's treatment: roughly ten-day PBMC culture with coronavirus spike peptide pools or control peptides (ViraFEST assay). Sequences were obtained from CD4+ T cells from blood, cultured in vitro. The chain uses TRBV19 and TRBJ1-2; 7 bases map to TRBD1. The source of this sequence is a human donor who had recovered from COVID-19. The CDR3 reads CASSILGGRGYTF. In DNA, the CDR3 is TGTGCCAGTAGTATTTTAGGGGGCCGTGGCTACACCTTC.